The T cell receptor beta chain described here comes from a study of PD-1 blockade in classical Hodgkin lymphoma. General study findings and limits: Complete responders matched newly diagnosed patients in baseline diversity. Significantly greater TCR diversity emerged by C4D1 in CD4+ cells but not CD8+ cells.

As for this clone: The antigen is unknown.

CDR1 and CDR2 from the germline V gene are SNHLY and FYNNEI. With V trimmed by 7 bases and J by 0 bases, 3 bases remained unmatched. The CDR3 has 14 amino acids. Every one of the patients relapsed after autologous stem cell transplantation (brentuximab vedotin exposure was variable). Best outcomes ranged across complete response, partial response and progressive disease. Clones were sequenced by immunoSEQ multiplex PCR, and TCRdb holds only the in-frame ones, with some missing. This sample has about 90,000 clones, with around 90% found just once. The V and J genes are TRBV2 and TRBJ1-3, with 7 positions matching TRBD1. Sequences were derived from peripheral blood mononuclear cells (PBMCs), sampled before the second cycle of nivolumab. The sequence derives from a human donor with classical Hodgkin lymphoma. CDR3 sequence reads: CASTRDSSGNTIYF. CDR3 DNA sequence: TGTGCCAGCACCCGGGACAGCTCTGGAAACACCATATATTTT.